The 17 T cell receptor beta chains in this list originate from one sample, sequenced in a study of cytomegalovirus exposure and HLA in healthy donors. Primers included in the PCR were 60 Vbeta and 13 Jbeta primers. Method: immunoSEQ multiplex PCR; TCRdb's copy keeps in-frame clones and lacks some. The table records about 130,000 clones, about 8.9% of them present only once. The sample taken for sequencing was PBMCs. All receptors come from a man aged 50 to 60 in good health and CMV-seronegative.

In its sample, this clone was seen a few times. The CDR3 sequence: CASSPTSPQSTDTQYF. CDR3 bases: TGTGCCAGCAGCCCCACCTCACCACAGAGCACAGATACGCAGTATTTT. This chain connects TRBV7-6 to TRBJ2-3, with D hard to call. Germline CDR1 is SGHVS and CDR2 is FNYEAQ. Trimming cost V 5 bases and J 0 bases, with 15 bases left between them. The CDR3 spans 16 residues.

The chain has TRBV2 and TRBJ1-1, with TRBD1 matching 8 bases. V lost 6 bases, J lost 7 bases, and 7 bases stayed unmatched. CDR3 size: 13 residues. Per the germline V gene, CDR1 is SNHLY and CDR2 is FYNNEI. The CDR3 nucleotides read TGTGCCAGCAGGGAAACGACAGGGGATGAAGCTTTCTTT. Amino acid sequence: CASRETTGDEAFF.

This chain connects TRBV5-6 to TRBJ2-1; TRBD2 aligns across 12 bases. Looked up from germline, CDR1 is SGHDT and CDR2 is YYEEEE. This CDR3 is built from 16 residues. The junction had 8 bases not matched to a gene; V was cut back by 2 bases and J by 8 bases. Here the CDR3 DNA reads TGTGCCAGCAGCTTCTTGACTAGCGGGGGCGTCGATGAGCAGTTCTTC. Its translation is CASSFLTSGGVDEQFF.

This clone was picked up a small number of times. The chain combines TRBV5-1 with TRBJ2-1, with 12 positions matching TRBD2. CDR3 length: 15 residues. Germline assignment: CDR1 SGHRS and CDR2 YFSETQ. Germline trimming cut 0 bases from V and 9 bases from J; bases unmatched to any gene: 4. CDR3 loop: CASSLGLAGVIEQFF. The CDR3 DNA follows: TGCGCCAGCAGCTTGGGACTAGCGGGAGTTATTGAGCAGTTCTTC.

This clone was counted a few times. The chain carries TRBV5-4 and TRBJ1-2, with 7 bases matching TRBD1. V lost 8 bases, J lost 3 bases, and 10 bases stayed unmatched. The length of the CDR3 is 14 residues. Germline loops: CDR1 SGHNT, CDR2 YYREEE (reference sequence). CDR3 region: CASNPTGADYGYTF. The CDR3 region has the DNA TGTGCCAGTAACCCAACAGGGGCGGACTATGGCTACACCTTC.

A few counts support this clone. This chain uses TRBV29-1 with TRBJ2-1; 15 nucleotides match TRBD2. J was trimmed by 10 bases and V by 7 bases; bases with no gene match: 5. The CDR3 covers 13 residues. Germline V gives CDR1 SQVTM, CDR2 ANQGSEA. CDR3 protein: CSGTSGGAGEQFF. For the CDR3, the DNA is TGCAGCGGGACTAGCGGGGGGGCCGGCGAGCAGTTCTTC.

The rearrangement joins TRBV29-1 to TRBJ1-3, with 7 nucleotides matching TRBD1. This CDR3 region has 15 residues. Germline V gene data show CDR1 as SQVTM and CDR2 as ANQGSEA. The ends lost 6 bases at V and 9 bases at J; junction bases unmatched: 17. The CDR3 reads CSVAGTASQGVTIYF. The CDR3 nucleotides are TGCAGCGTCGCTGGGACAGCTAGTCAGGGGGTCACCATATATTTT.

This chain connects TRBV5-1 to TRBJ2-7; 8 positions match TRBD2. After removal of 7 bases from V and 8 bases from J, the junction contained 14 bases not matched to a gene. CDR3 length: 14 residues. CDR1 and CDR2 from the germline V gene are SGHRS and YFSETQ. CDR3 nucleotides: TGCGCCAGCCGCCCGGGAGGGGGGAGTACGAAGCAGTACTTC. Amino acid sequence: CASRPGGGSTKQYF.

This clone turned up a few times. An end of the junction differs from the germline gene, which may be a read error. The chain is built from TRBV2 and TRBJ2-7; 8 bases match TRBD2. The CDR3 spans 14 residues. Per germline, CDR1 SNHLY and CDR2 FYNNEI. In DNA form, the CDR3 reads TGTGCCAGCAGCGGGAGGGGCAGGGGCTACGCGCAGTACTTC. It encodes CASSGRGRGYAQYF.

This clone appeared a few times. J is TRBJ1-2 and V is TRBV2; D remains unclear. CDR3 length equals 14 residues. Germline CDR1 SNHLY, CDR2 FYNNEI. V was pared by 4 bases and J by 4 bases, with 13 bases between. CDR3 sequence reads: CASSARPEAYGYTF. The CDR3 coding sequence is TGTGCCAGCAGTGCTCGACCGGAGGCCTATGGCTACACCTTC.

This clone was observed a handful of times. V and J are TRBV2 and TRBJ2-7; tentative D call: TRBD2 (6 bases). CDR1 SNHLY and CDR2 FYNNEI come from the germline V gene. Trimming cost V 6 bases and J 0 bases, with 18 bases left between them. This CDR3 comprises 16 residues. CDR3 loop: CASRTPGSGNSYEQYF. The CDR3 DNA reads as TGTGCCAGCAGAACCCCTGGTAGCGGAAACTCCTACGAGCAGTACTTC. Drawing the rest from reference TRBV2 and TRBJ2-7, the complete variable domain is EPEVTQTPSHQVTQMGQEVILRCVPISNHLYFYWYRQILGQKVEFLVSFYNNEISEKSEIFDDQFSVERPDGSNFTLKIRSTKLEDSAMYFCASRTPGSGNSYEQYFGPGTRLTVT.

The chain is built from TRBV9 and TRBJ1-2, with D possibly TRBD1 on 6 matching bases. The V end lost 4 bases, the J end lost 8 bases, and 30 bases lay between the germline ends. Germline CDR1 SGDLS, CDR2 YYNGEE. The CDR3 totals 18 residues. CDR3 loop: CASSPIRGLSGAPMGYTF. The CDR3 DNA is TGTGCCAGCAGCCCCATCAGGGGATTGTCAGGGGCCCCTATGGGCTACACCTTC.

The chain joins TRBV2 to TRBJ2-7, with 9 bases that match TRBD2. V dropped 6 bases and J dropped 0; count of bases not matched to a gene: 6. The CDR3 contains 15 residues. CDR1 and CDR2 (germline): SNHLY, FYNNEI. The CDR3 DNA follows: TGTGCCAGCAGAGCCGGGACTAGCCTCTCCTACGAGCAGTACTTC. Its translation: CASRAGTSLSYEQYF.

The CDR3 protein is CASTRSTGTNEKLFF. The CDR3, as DNA: TGTGCCAGCACGAGATCGACAGGGACTAATGAAAAACTGTTTTTT. The chain is built from TRBV6-5 and TRBJ1-4, with TRBD1 matching 7 bases. The CDR3 is 15 amino acids. V shed 7 bases, J shed 2 bases, and the junction held 7 bases outside the gene matches. From germline, CDR1 is MNHEY and CDR2 SVGAGI.

The chain recombines TRBV5-4 with TRBJ1-2; no clear D gene. There are 15 residues in the CDR3. The V gene's germline CDR1 is SGHNT and CDR2 YYREEE (reference sequence). Trimming shortened V by 0 bases and J by 2 bases, and 11 bases separated the two germline ends. The CDR3 region has the DNA TGTGCCAGCAGCTTGGCCGGCGGGTACAACTATGGCTACACCTTC. It encodes CASSLAGGYNYGYTF.

The genes are TRBV9 and TRBJ1-2, with TRBD1 matching over 7 bases. V was clipped by 0 bases and J by 3 bases; unmatched bases: 5. The CDR3 sequence is 15 residues long. CDR1 and CDR2 (germline): SGDLS, YYNGEE. CDR3 sequence: CASSVGGTEHYGYTF. The DNA of the CDR3 is TGTGCCAGCAGCGTAGGCGGGACAGAGCACTATGGCTACACCTTC. Full variable domain (missing parts from reference TRBV9 and TRBJ1-2): DSGVTQTPKHLITATGQRVTLRCSPRSGDLSVYWYQQSLDQGLQFLIQYYNGEERAKGNILERFSAQQFPDLHSELNLSSLELGDSALYFCASSVGGTEHYGYTFGSGTRLTVV.

The chain is built from TRBV2 and TRBJ2-3, with TRBD2 identical over 11 bases. CDR1 and CDR2 (germline): SNHLY, FYNNEI. Trimming at V came to 3 bases and at J to 5 bases, leaving 13 bases not matched to a gene. The CDR3 extends over 18 amino acids. The CDR3 protein is CASSDPIVAGGQEDTQYF. The CDR3 nucleotides are TGTGCCAGCAGTGATCCGATTGTAGCGGGAGGGCAAGAAGATACGCAGTATTTT.